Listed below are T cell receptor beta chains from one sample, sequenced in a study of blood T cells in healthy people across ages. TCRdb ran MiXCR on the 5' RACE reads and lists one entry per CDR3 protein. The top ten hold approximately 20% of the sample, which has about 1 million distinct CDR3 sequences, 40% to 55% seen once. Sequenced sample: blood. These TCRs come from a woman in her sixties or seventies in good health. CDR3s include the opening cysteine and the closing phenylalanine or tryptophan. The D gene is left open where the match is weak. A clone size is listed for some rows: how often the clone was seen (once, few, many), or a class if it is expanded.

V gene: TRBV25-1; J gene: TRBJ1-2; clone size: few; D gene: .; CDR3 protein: CASSGADTWDGYGYTF; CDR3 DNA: TGTGCCAGCAGTGGAGCCGATACCTGGGACGGCTATGGCTACACCTTC
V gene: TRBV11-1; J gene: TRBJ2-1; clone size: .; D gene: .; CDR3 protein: CASSFPLGRRNNEQFF; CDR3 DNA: TGTGCCAGCAGTTTCCCCCTAGGACGACGGAACAATGAGCAGTTCTTC
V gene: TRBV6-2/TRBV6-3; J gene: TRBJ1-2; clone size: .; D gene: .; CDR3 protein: CASSYSGIKAYGCTF; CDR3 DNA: TGTGCCAGCAGTTACTCCGGGATTAAAGCCTATGGCTGCACCTTC
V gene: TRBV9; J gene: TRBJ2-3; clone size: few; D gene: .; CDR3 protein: CASSEGQTTDTQYF; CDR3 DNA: TGTGCCAGCAGCGAAGGACAGACCACAGATACGCAGTATTTT
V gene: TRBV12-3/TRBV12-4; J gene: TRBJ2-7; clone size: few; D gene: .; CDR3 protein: CVSSLGGNEQYF; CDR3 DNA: TGTGTCAGCAGTTTAGGAGGGAACGAGCAGTACTTC
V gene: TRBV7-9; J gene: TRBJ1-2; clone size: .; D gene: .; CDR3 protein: CASSLRGDGEGRGYTF; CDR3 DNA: TGTGCCAGCAGCCTACGAGGAGATGGGGAAGGCAGGGGCTACACCTTC
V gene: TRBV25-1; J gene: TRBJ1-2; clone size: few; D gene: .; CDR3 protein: CASRQTGALYGYTF; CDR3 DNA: TGTGCCAGCAGGCAAACCGGGGCCCTCTATGGCTACACCTTC
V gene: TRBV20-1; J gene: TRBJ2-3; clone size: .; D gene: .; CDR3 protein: CSATGTRTDTQYF; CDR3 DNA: TGCAGTGCTACTGGGACAAGGACAGATACGCAGTATTTT
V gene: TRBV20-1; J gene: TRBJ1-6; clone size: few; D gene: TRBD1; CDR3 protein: CSARLGTGGNSPLHF; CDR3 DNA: TGCAGTGCTAGGTTAGGGACAGGGGGTAATTCACCCCTCCACTTT
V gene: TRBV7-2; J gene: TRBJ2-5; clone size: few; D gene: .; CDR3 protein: CASSLEVATRFETQYF; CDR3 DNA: TGTGCCAGCAGCTTAGAGGTGGCGACTAGATTTGAGACCCAGTACTTC